Listed below are T cell receptor beta chains from one sample, sequenced in a study of control samples from healthy donors and cancer patients. This table comes from immunoSEQ multiplex PCR, and its TCRdb copy is limited to in-frame clones, with some not included. Of tens of thousands of clones listed, around 81% are singletons. Sequences were obtained from blood. These receptors were collected from a man under 40 in good health. CDR3s leave out the opening cysteine and the closing phenylalanine or tryptophan.

>TRBV19|TRBJ1-1
ASSSDRLNTEAF
>TRBV5-1|TRBJ1-4
ASSHGQTTNEKLF
>TRBV7-8|TRBJ1-3
ASTGGAGNTIY
>TRBV7-8|TRBJ2-7
ASSVTGTDYEQY
>TRBV5-4|TRBJ2-1
ASSLNFRGGGGQF
>TRBV5-1|TRBJ1-6
ASSPRGIDSGSPLH
>TRBV6-1|TRBJ1-3
ASSEGHRSISGNTIY
>TRBV7-2|TRBJ1-1
ASSLRVADEAF
>TRBV6-1|TRBJ1-2
ASSEGNYGYT
>TRBV7-9|TRBJ1-1
ASSPLHLLDDTEAF
>TRBV14|TRBJ2-7
ASSQDRVRGQGSYEQY
>TRBV6-6|TRBJ1-1
ASSPVVITEAF
>TRBV19|TRBJ1-2
ASRPTGKDGYT
>TRBV6-5|TRBJ1-5
ASSYSASNQPQH
>TRBV3-1/TRBV3-2|TRBJ1-5
ASSLTTGTGDQPQH
>TRBV28|TRBJ1-1
ASSFPQGPTEAF
>TRBV6-1|TRBJ2-4
ASSDWGNIQY
>TRBV7-8|TRBJ1-4
ASSLSIAGANEKLF
>TRBV19|TRBJ1-1
ASSRRNTEAF
>TRBV5-1|TRBJ2-1
ASSPGTGHNEQF
>TRBV3-1/TRBV3-2|TRBJ2-3
ASSHSPGTGTQY
>TRBV30|TRBJ1-4
AWSVGDLSGKKLF
>TRBV27|TRBJ2-5
ASSLFRGQGTQY
>TRBV11-2|TRBJ1-4
ASSLESGLNEKLF
>TRBV7-9|TRBJ2-3
ASSFPTSGGIDTQY
>TRBV28|TRBJ2-7
ASSHGTRTYEQY
>TRBV30|TRBJ1-6
AWSLLTGTPGGSPLH
>TRBV5-1|TRBJ2-2
ASTRDRSNTGELF
>TRBV30|TRBJ1-1
AWNVSPGTEAF
>TRBV7-8|TRBJ2-7
ASSLELGDSFTYEQY
>TRBV11-2|TRBJ2-3
ASSLRGDGTQY
>TRBV7-9|TRBJ1-3
ASSPWRGPSGNTIY
>TRBV6-6|TRBJ1-6
ASSYSRGDSPLH
>TRBV6-5|TRBJ1-5
ASSPQWNQPQH
>TRBV15|TRBJ2-1
ATRDNSYNEQF
>TRBV2|TRBJ1-2
ASSVRDGYT
>TRBV2|TRBJ1-3
ASSTGTGNTIY
>TRBV28|TRBJ2-7
ASSLRGLYEQY
>TRBV12-5|TRBJ2-3
ASGLWAGGTDTQY
>TRBV9|TRBJ2-7
ASSDPNSYEQY
>TRBV12-3/TRBV12-4|TRBJ1-1
ASSLDRDTEAF
>TRBV5-6|TRBJ1-2
ASTFSQNYGYT
>TRBV6-1|TRBJ1-4
ASSEEQGGGEKLF
>TRBV5-1|TRBJ1-2
ASSSGTFNYGYT
>TRBV18|TRBJ2-5
ASSTTPGLRQETQY
>TRBV19|TRBJ2-2
ASSRRGSTGELF
>TRBV9|TRBJ1-3
ASSVLQTGPGNTIY
>TRBV29-1|TRBJ2-2
SVEDQGMLGAGELF